The rows below give T cell receptor beta chains drawn from one sample of a study of blood T cell repertoires in COVID-19. Profiling relied on immunoSEQ multiplex PCR, and the TCRdb table lists in-frame clones only, not all of them. Found here are around 150,000 clones, approximately 88% of them singletons; the top ten hold more than 5%. Sequenced material: peripheral blood. The receptor set was obtained from a human donor in a cohort sampled during active COVID-19. CDR3s include the opening cysteine and the closing phenylalanine or tryptophan. Each record gives: J gene, V gene, D gene, CDR3 length, clone size, CDR3 protein, CDR3 DNA. A D gene is named only where the DNA matches it firmly. Expanded clones are given a class, and other clones once, few, many or no size at all.

>TRBJ2-2|TRBV7-7|TRBD2|17|.
CASSLGRGALYPGELFF
TGTGCCAGCAGCTTAGGGCGGGGGGCCCTCTACCCCGGGGAGCTGTTTTTT
>TRBJ2-7|TRBV5-4|.|15|.
CASSLLPGSSYEQYF
TGTGCCAGCAGCTTGCTCCCAGGTAGCTCCTACGAGCAGTACTTC
>TRBJ2-2|TRBV4-3|TRBD2|16|.
CASSQAWGGGTGELFF
TGCGCCAGCAGCCAAGCGTGGGGGGGAGGCACCGGGGAGCTGTTTTTT
>TRBJ1-4|TRBV7-2|.|14|.
CASSLGGLNEKLFF
TGTGCCAGCAGCTTAGGAGGGCTGAATGAAAAACTGTTTTTT
>TRBJ1-3|TRBV7-9|TRBD1|16|.
CASSLGDRVTGNTIYF
TGTGCCAGCAGCTTGGGAGACAGGGTAACTGGAAACACCATATATTTT
>TRBJ2-1|TRBV29-1|.|13|.
CSVEVDSYNEQFF
TGCAGCGTTGAAGTAGACTCCTACAATGAGCAGTTCTTC
>TRBJ1-5|TRBV7-9|TRBD1|16|.
CASSLGRDRGNQPQHF
TGTGCCAGCAGCTTAGGAAGGGACAGGGGGAATCAGCCCCAGCATTTT
>TRBJ2-7|TRBV6-6|.|14|.
CASSYREWVYEQYF
TGTGCCAGCAGTTACAGGGAGTGGGTCTACGAGCAGTACTTC
>TRBJ1-1|TRBV20-1|.|11|few
CSARVMTEAFF
TGCAGTGCTAGAGTAATGACTGAAGCTTTCTTT
>TRBJ2-5|TRBV5-4|TRBD1|14|.
CASSLFRGRETQYF
TGTGCCAGCAGCTTGTTCAGGGGGCGAGAGACCCAGTACTTC
>TRBJ2-5|TRBV28|TRBD1|14|.
CASTTGQGGATQYF
TGTGCCAGCACCACTGGACAGGGGGGCGCGACCCAGTACTTC
>TRBJ2-7|TRBV28|.|13|.
CASSLTTATEQYF
TGTGCCAGCAGTTTGACGACAGCCACCGAGCAGTACTTC
>TRBJ1-5|TRBV28|.|14|.
CASRMTGSNQPQHF
TGTGCCAGCAGGATGACAGGCAGCAATCAGCCCCAGCATTTT
>TRBJ1-1|TRBV4-1|.|16|.
CASSRAGNIEITEAFF
TGCGCCAGCAGCCGGGCAGGTAATATAGAAATCACTGAAGCTTTCTTT
>TRBJ1-5|TRBV6-5|.|13|.
CASSRDSDQPQHF
TGTGCCAGCAGCCGTGACAGCGATCAGCCCCAGCATTTT
>TRBJ2-3|TRBV6-6|.|13|.
CAASGPIPDTQYF
TGTGCCGCCTCTGGGCCTATTCCAGATACGCAGTATTTT
>TRBJ1-2|TRBV13|TRBD1|15|.
CASSLRQGANYGYTF
TGTGCCAGCAGCCTCCGACAGGGGGCGAACTATGGCTACACCTTC
>TRBJ1-1|TRBV6-5|.|13|.
CATLKQGNTEAFF
TGTGCCACCTTGAAACAGGGTAACACTGAAGCTTTCTTT